This T cell receptor (beta chain) appears in the sequencing data of a study of blood T cell repertoires in COVID-19. TCRdb's table, derived via immunoSEQ multiplex PCR, lists solely in-frame clones and lacks some. The sample lists roughly 160,000 clones, about 88% occurring once. The Seattle patients joined while their infection was active and were tracked longitudinally afterward. The CDR3 loop spans 14 amino acids. V was clipped by 8 bases and J by 3 bases, with 14 bases between them. Germline V gene sequence: CDR1 MNHEY, CDR2 SVGAGI. The source of this sequence is a woman between 45 and 60 years old with COVID-19, enrolled during active disease. Material: peripheral blood. This rearrangement joins TRBV6-5 to TRBJ1-3, with a weak D call TRBD1 (5 bases). The CDR3 DNA is TGTGCCAGCTCCTCGGGAGGGGATGGAAACACCATATATTTT. Its protein is CASSSGGDGNTIYF.